This T cell receptor (beta chain) was documented in a study of CD8 T cells in ankylosing spondylitis. The CDR3 loop spans 15 amino acids. CDR1 is LNHNV and CDR2 is YYDKDF in the germline V gene (reference sequence). The V gene lost 0 bases and the J gene lost 0 bases, with 6 bases spanning the gap. This clonotype came up a few times. Its target is unknown. The study's findings and limits: Disease-associated clonotypes exhibited CD8+ identity and were relatively infrequent in peripheral blood.

In TCRdb, the 5' RACE reads were re-called with MiXCR into one record per CDR3 protein. The sample lists tens of thousands of distinct CDR3 sequences; 27% were seen once. The clonotype originates from a male donor with ankylosing spondylitis or in good health (not recorded which). The V call is TRBV15, the J call TRBJ2-1; D call uncertain. What was sequenced was blood, either unsorted or a sorted T cell fraction (not recorded which). Written as DNA, the CDR3 is TGTGCCACCAGCAGAGATCCAGCCTCCTACAATGAGCAGTTCTTC. Protein product: CATSRDPASYNEQFF.